The entry below gives a single TCR beta chain sequence along with its context. Peripheral blood CD8+ and CD4+ T cells were profiled by TCR beta sequencing. Purification of the CD8+ and CD4+ T cells relied on negative isolation, and TEMRA cells underwent FACS enrichment. These data originate in a study of CD8 T cells in Susac syndrome. This CDR3 comprises 14 residues. J was trimmed by 3 bases and V by 0 bases; bases with no gene match: 2. Germline V gives CDR1 LGHDT, CDR2 YNNKEL (reference sequence). After extraction with the RNeasy kit, 0.5 to 1 ug of the RNA was reverse transcribed using random hexamers. TCRdb re-analysed the immunoSEQ multiplex PCR reads in MiXCR, keeping a single row per CDR3 protein. The table records about 110,000 distinct CDR3 sequences, around 95% of them present only once.

The chain links TRBV3-1 to TRBJ2-7; TRBD1 aligns across 7 bases. This TCR derives from a human donor in good health. The sample comprised CD4+ T cells from PBMCs. The CDR3 DNA follows: TGTGCCAGCAGCCAAGATAGGGACAGCTACGAGCAGTACTTC. This encodes CASSQDRDSYEQYF.